These 24 T cell receptor beta chains originate from one sample sequenced in a study of blood T cell repertoires in COVID-19. The method was immunoSEQ multiplex PCR; TCRdb's version includes in-frame clones alone and lacks a portion of them. The table shows over 120,000 clones, with 70% to 80% occurring only once. Sample: peripheral blood. These receptor sequences come from a woman over 75 with active or convalescent COVID-19.

This chain uses TRBV12-3 or TRBV12-4 with TRBJ1-2, with 8 bases identical to TRBD1. The CDR3 is made up of 13 amino acids. The V segment lost 6 bases and the J segment 7 bases; nucleotides outside the gene matches: 7. For the CDR3, the DNA is TGTGCCAGCAGCCAGGGGGCGCGAGTTGGCTACACCTTC. This codes for CASSQGARVGYTF.

The rearrangement joins TRBV4-1 to TRBJ1-3; 7 bases match TRBD1. The length of the CDR3 is 16 residues. With 6 bases clipped from V and 0 bases from J, the junction kept 8 bases outside the gene matches. Looked up from germline, CDR1 is MGHRA and CDR2 is YSYEKL. CDR3 nucleotide sequence: TGCGCCAGCAGTTCCGGAACAGGGGACTCTGGAAACACCATATATTTT. It translates to CASSSGTGDSGNTIYF.

The V and J genes are TRBV6-5 and TRBJ1-5; 8 positions match TRBD1. J was trimmed by 7 bases and V by 10 bases; bases with no gene match: 9. Germline V gene sequence: CDR1 MNHEY, CDR2 SVGAGI. This CDR3 region has 13 residues. CDR3 nucleotides: TGTGCCACCCGACAGGGGAACGCCCAGCCCCAGCATTTT. It translates to CATRQGNAQPQHF.

This clone has just one count. The rearrangement joins TRBV9 to TRBJ2-5; TRBD1 matches at 10 bases. Unmatched junction bases numbered 9, after V lost 3 bases and J lost 4 bases. Germline loops: CDR1 SGDLS, CDR2 YYNGEE. The CDR3 runs to 16 residues. CDR3 in amino acids: CASSAAGTGDGETQYF. The DNA for the CDR3 is TGTGCCAGCAGCGCGGCCGGGACAGGGGACGGAGAGACCCAGTACTTC.

The chain couples TRBV29-1 to TRBJ2-7; 9 positions match TRBD2. The CDR3 covers 14 residues. The germline gives CDR1 SQVTM, CDR2 ANQGSEA. Trimming removed 0 bases from V and 6 bases from J; junction bases left unmatched: 6. CDR3 sequence: CSVEDKRTSAEQYF. The CDR3 DNA sequence: TGCAGCGTTGAAGATAAGAGGACTAGCGCCGAGCAGTACTTC.

The rearrangement links TRBV20-1 to TRBJ2-1; 11 bases are a match to TRBD2. V shed 3 bases and J 0 bases; nucleotides not matched to a gene: 10. Germline-derived CDR1 and CDR2 are DFQATT and SNEGSKA (reference sequence). CDR3 length: 18 amino acids. The CDR3 spells CSASAGTSGFSSYNEQFF. Written as DNA, the CDR3 is TGCAGTGCTAGTGCCGGGACTAGCGGATTTAGCTCCTACAATGAGCAGTTCTTC.

The chain joins TRBV3-1 (or the pseudogene TRBV3-2) to TRBJ2-1, with 10 nucleotides matching TRBD1. The CDR3 loop spans 14 amino acids. J was trimmed by 6 bases and V by 4 bases; bases with no gene match: 3. Germline lookup yields CDR1 LGHDT and CDR2 YNNKEL (reference sequence). The CDR3 DNA follows: TGTGCCAGCAGCCGGAGACAGGGGGCCAATGAGCAGTTCTTC. Its translation: CASSRRQGANEQFF.

The chain has TRBV7-4 and TRBJ2-5; a possible D gene is TRBD2 (5 bases). CDR1 is SGHVT and CDR2 is SQSDAQ in the germline V gene. This CDR3 contains 18 residues. Between the trimmed V and J ends, which lost 5 bases and 5 bases, there was a span of 27 bases. Here the CDR3 reads CASSPHTAGPRSGETQYF. Written as DNA, the CDR3 is TGTGCCAGCAGCCCTCACACCGCCGGGCCCAGATCGGGGGAGACCCAGTACTTC.

The chain employs TRBV7-9 and TRBJ2-2; 8 bases fit TRBD1. The CDR3 runs 16 residues. V lost 6 bases, J lost 1 base, and 7 bases stayed unmatched. The germline CDR1 and CDR2 sequences are SEHNR and FQNEAQ (reference sequence). The CDR3: CASSPVGTGNTGELFF. CDR3 coding DNA: TGTGCCAGCAGTCCGGTGGGGACAGGGAACACCGGGGAGCTGTTTTTT.

The chain recombines TRBV2 with TRBJ2-3; 8 bases map to TRBD2. The germline V gene has CDR1 SNHLY and CDR2 FYNNEI. Trimming removed 8 bases from V and 3 bases from J; junction bases left unmatched: 7. The CDR3 spans 14 residues. The CDR3 DNA reads TGTGCCAGCGGGTCGGTAGCGGGGACAGATACGCAGTATTTT. The encoded protein is CASGSVAGTDTQYF. The full variable domain, in which reference TRBV2 and TRBJ2-3 provide the parts outside the CDR3, is EPEVTQTPSHQVTQMGQEVILRCVPISNHLYFYWYRQILGQKVEFLVSFYNNEISEKSEIFDDQFSVERPDGSNFTLKIRSTKLEDSAMYFCASGSVAGTDTQYFGPGTRLTVL.

This chain joins TRBV9 and TRBJ1-2; D is unresolved. The V gene lost 0 bases and the J gene lost 4 bases, with 13 bases spanning the gap. Germline CDR1 reads SGDLS; CDR2 reads YYNGEE. This CDR3 spans 15 amino acids. The CDR3 DNA sequence: TGTGCCAGCAGCGTAGGGTCCGTACTTATCTATGGCTACACCTTC. Translating it yields CASSVGSVLIYGYTF.

This clone was counted a few times. The chain combines TRBV19 with TRBJ1-5; D is uncertain. This CDR3 region has 13 residues. Germline V CDR1 and CDR2: LNHDA, SQIVND (reference sequence). Trimming pared 2 bases from V and 7 bases from J, leaving 9 bases between. DNA for the CDR3: TGTGCCAGTAGTATAATTAGCGGGCAGCCCCAGCATTTT. As protein: CASSIISGQPQHF.

CDR3 protein: CASTPRGGEQYF. The CDR3 DNA sequence: TGTGCCAGCACCCCTAGGGGGGGGGAGCAGTACTTC. The genes are TRBV7-2 and TRBJ2-7; weak D call: TRBD2 (7 bases). The CDR3 is made up of 12 amino acids. V was clipped by 7 bases and J by 7 bases, with 14 bases between them. From germline, CDR1 is SGHTA and CDR2 FQGNSA.

The V call is TRBV5-5, the J call TRBJ2-5; TRBD2 matches at 10 bases. Germline lookup yields CDR1 SGHKS and CDR2 YYEKEE (reference sequence). Trimming removed 3 bases from V and 3 bases from J; junction bases left unmatched: 11. The CDR3 is made up of 17 amino acids. In DNA form, the CDR3 reads TGTGCCAGCAGCTCGGGTGGGCTAGCGGGGGCGAAAGAGACCCAGTACTTC. Translation gives CASSSGGLAGAKETQYF. Combining the CDR3 with reference TRBV5-5 and TRBJ2-5 gives the whole variable domain DAGVTQSPTHLIKTRGQQVTLRCSPISGHKSVSWYQQVLGQGPQFIFQYYEKEERGRGNFPDRFSARQFPNYSSELNVNALLLGDSALYLCASSSGGLAGAKETQYFGPGTRLLVL.

The V gene is TRBV28, the J gene TRBJ1-2; 8 positions match TRBD1. The V segment lost 1 base and the J segment 8 bases; nucleotides outside the gene matches: 6. There are 14 residues in the CDR3. From germline, CDR1 is MDHEN and CDR2 SYDVKM. CDR3 sequence: CASSLSDREGGYTF. The CDR3 nucleotides read TGTGCCAGCAGTTTATCGGACAGGGAGGGAGGCTACACCTTC.

This chain connects TRBV5-1 to TRBJ2-2; 9 bases line up with TRBD1. Germline V lookup: CDR1 SGHRS, CDR2 YFSETQ. The CDR3 length is 14 residues. The V gene end was trimmed by 7 bases and the J gene end by 7 bases; junction bases not matched to a gene: 8. The DNA for the CDR3 is TGCGCCAGCGTACAGGGGGCGGATATCGGGGAGCTGTTTTTT. Amino acid sequence: CASVQGADIGELFF.

This chain links TRBV9 with TRBJ1-2; tentatively, D is TRBD1 (6 bases). Per germline, CDR1 SGDLS and CDR2 YYNGEE. The CDR3 length is 15 residues. Trimming shortened V by 0 bases and J by 5 bases, and 14 bases separated the two germline ends. CDR3 nucleotide sequence: TGTGCCAGCAGCGTAGGGGCAGGGGATGAGTATGGCTACACCTTC. It translates to CASSVGAGDEYGYTF.

The chain joins TRBV5-1 to TRBJ1-2, with D possibly TRBD1 on 5 matching bases. The CDR3 is 14 amino acids. V lost 2 bases to trimming and J lost 5 bases, with 13 bases between them. The germline V gene encodes CDR1 SGHRS and CDR2 YFSETQ. In DNA, the CDR3 is TGCGCCAGCAGCTTAGGAGGGGCGGGGTATGGCTACACCTTC. Amino acid sequence: CASSLGGAGYGYTF.

This clone was counted a few times. The chain joins TRBV10-3 to TRBJ1-1, with D maybe TRBD1 (6 bases). The CDR3 runs to 16 residues. Germline CDR1 reads ENHRY; CDR2 reads SYGVKD. The V end was cut by 5 bases, the J end by 5 bases, with 21 bases between. The CDR3: CAISFHWGPRGTEAFF. In DNA form, the CDR3 reads TGTGCCATCAGTTTCCATTGGGGACCGAGGGGGACTGAAGCTTTCTTT.

V usage is TRBV11-2 and J usage is TRBJ1-1, with D perhaps matching TRBD1 (5 bases). V was trimmed by 3 bases and J by 1 base, leaving 6 bases between them. The CDR3 contains 13 residues. The germline V gene encodes CDR1 SGHAT and CDR2 FQNNGV. Here the CDR3 reads CASSFGANTEAFF. CDR3 nucleotide sequence: TGTGCCAGCAGCTTTGGGGCGAACACTGAAGCTTTCTTT. The full variable domain, its missing parts supplied by reference TRBV11-2 and TRBJ1-1, is EAGVAQSPRYKIIEKRQSVAFWCNPISGHATLYWYQQILGQGPKLLIQFQNNGVVDDSQLPKDRFSAERLKGVDSTLKIQPAKLEDSAVYLCASSFGANTEAFFGQGTRLTVV.

The chain is built from TRBV10-3 and TRBJ2-5; 10 bases align to TRBD2. Germline V lookup: CDR1 ENHRY, CDR2 SYGVKD. CDR3 length equals 15 residues. V dropped 0 bases and J dropped 4; count of bases not matched to a gene: 2. The CDR3, as DNA: TGTGCCATCAGTGAGTCCAAGCGGGGGGGAGAGACCCAGTACTTC. Translating it yields CAISESKRGGETQYF.

The gene calls are TRBV5-1 and TRBJ1-1, with 9 nucleotides matching TRBD1. Trimming cost V 4 bases and J 0 bases; bases outside gene matches: 13. Germline CDR1 is SGHRS and CDR2 is YFSETQ. This CDR3 has 18 residues. The CDR3 DNA is TGCGCCAGCAGCCCCCAGGGACAGGGTGGAATTATGAACACTGAAGCTTTCTTT. Its protein is CASSPQGQGGIMNTEAFF.

The J gene is TRBJ2-7, the V gene TRBV4-2, with a tentative D call TRBD2 (5 bases). Germline V gene lookup returns CDR1 LGHNA and CDR2 YNFKEQ. This CDR3 comprises 13 residues. V lost 0 bases and J 9 bases, leaving 12 bases between the germline ends. As DNA, the CDR3 is TGTGCCAGCAGCCAAGAACCGGACCGGGGGCAGTACTTC. This sequence encodes CASSQEPDRGQYF.

The chain employs TRBV5-1 and TRBJ1-2; 7 bases agree with TRBD1. This CDR3 has 14 residues. The trim removed 2 bases at V and 7 bases at J, leaving 8 bases unmatched. CDR1 is SGHRS, CDR2 YFSETQ, per germline. The CDR3 reads CASSFEGAHSGYTF. The CDR3, as DNA: TGCGCCAGCAGCTTCGAGGGGGCGCACAGTGGCTACACCTTC.